Following are 6 T cell receptor beta chains from one sample sequenced in a study of T cells in Graves' hyperthyroidism and ophthalmopathy (dated 2019 in TCRdb). The library was produced with multiplex PCR. TCRdb shows the sequencer as Illumina HiSeq 2000. The TCR beta CDR3 regions were amplified from RNA transcripts. A first-round RT-PCR of the TCR CDR3 used the HTBI primer set with the Qiagen OneStep RT-PCR kit. TCRdb reworked the public reads: Q25 trimming with fastp, MiXCR clone assembly, productive beta chains retained. Identical CDR3 protein sequences are pooled into one entry, listed with their most common genes and DNA. In all, the sample holds hundreds of thousands of distinct CDR3 sequences, and approximately 14% of those were seen once. Jointly, the top ten make up roughly a tenth of the sample. Sequencing was performed on blood. Source of these receptors: a woman aged 18-35 years with Graves' hyperthyroidism.

This clonotype was seen at least ten times. The gene calls are TRBV27 and TRBJ2-3; D is undetermined. The CDR3 has 15 amino acids. Trimming removed 1 base at V and 6 bases at J, with 14 bases between. Germline CDR1 is MNHEY and CDR2 is SMNVEV (reference sequence). Here the CDR3 DNA reads TGTGCCAGCAGTTTATTGGCCCCTCCAGGCGATACGCAGTATTTT. It encodes CASSLLAPPGDTQYF.

This clonotype has at least ten counts. The chain is built from TRBV18 and TRBJ2-1; no reliable D call. The CDR3 totals 15 residues. CDR1 and CDR2 (germline): KGHSH, LQKENI. Trimming removed 2 bases from V and 1 base from J, with 9 bases in between. The CDR3 DNA reads TGTGCCAGCTCACCAGGGCAGCTTTCCTACAATGAGCAGTTCTTC. Protein product: CASSPGQLSYNEQFF.

This clonotype was picked up a small number of times. The chain recombines TRBV7-9 with TRBJ2-5; D is unresolved. The V end lost 7 bases, the J end lost 2 bases, and 17 bases lay between the germline ends. The CDR3 extends over 15 amino acids. Germline values: CDR1 SEHNR, CDR2 FQNEAQ (reference sequence). Written as DNA, the CDR3 is TGTGCCAGCACCCCCGACATCTCACGGCAAGAGACCCAGTACTTC. Amino acids: CASTPDISRQETQYF. The complete variable domain, with remaining parts taken from reference TRBV7-9 and TRBJ2-5, reads DTGVSQNPRHKITKRGQNVTFRCDPISEHNRLYWYRQTLGQGPEFLTYFQNEAQLEKSRLLSDRFSAERPKGSFSTLEIQRTEQGDSAMYLCASTPDISRQETQYFGPGTRLLVL.

The V gene is TRBV9, the J gene TRBJ2-7; a possible D gene is TRBD2 (5 bases). Trimming took off 0 bases at V and 3 bases at J, with 10 bases between the two ends. Germline V CDR1 and CDR2: SGDLS, YYNGEE. This CDR3 is built from 14 residues. CDR3 DNA: TGTGCCAGCAGCGTAGACGGGGATGGCTACGAGCAGTACTTC. It specifies CASSVDGDGYEQYF. Combining the CDR3 with reference TRBV9 and TRBJ2-7 gives the whole variable domain DSGVTQTPKHLITATGQRVTLRCSPRSGDLSVYWYQQSLDQGLQFLIQYYNGEERAKGNILERFSAQQFPDLHSELNLSSLELGDSALYFCASSVDGDGYEQYFGPGTRLTVT.

The rearrangement uses TRBV7-9 and TRBJ2-1; 14 nucleotides match TRBD2. CDR3 size: 17 residues. After removal of 5 bases from V and 8 bases from J, the junction contained 11 bases not matched to a gene. Germline V gene sequence: CDR1 SEHNR, CDR2 FQNEAQ (reference sequence). In DNA form, the CDR3 reads TGTGCCAGCAGCCTGGGACTAGCGGGAGCACCGGGGGATGAGCAGTTCTTC. It is translated as CASSLGLAGAPGDEQFF.

This clonotype was seen repeatedly, ten times or more. The chain carries TRBV10-3 and TRBJ2-2, with 12 bases lining up with TRBD2. Losses at the gene ends were 6 bases for V and 4 bases for J; bases not matched to a gene: 9. Germline-derived CDR1 and CDR2 are ENHRY and SYGVKD. The CDR3 length is 17 residues. The chain's CDR3 is CAISDPGLAGITGELFF. The CDR3 DNA reads TGTGCCATCAGCGACCCCGGACTAGCGGGAATCACCGGGGAGCTGTTTTTT.